This TCR beta chain was sequenced for a study of shared clonotypes between healthy human individuals. This CDR3 contains 16 residues. Losses at the gene ends were 5 bases for V and 5 bases for J; bases not matched to a gene: 11. Germline V lookup: CDR1 MDHEN, CDR2 SYDVKM. This was a deep-level run. TCRdb keeps only in-frame clones here, not all; method: immunoSEQ multiplex PCR. Of over 2 million clones in the sample, approximately 95% were seen once. Remarks on this clone: The target antigen is unknown.

Study conclusions and caveats: The study sampled only blood, and tissue repertoires likely differ.

Sequenced sample: naive CD4+ T cells sorted from blood. Sample subset: CD45RA+ positively selected. The origin of this receptor is a man aged 18-30 years in good health. The chain is built from TRBV28 and TRBJ2-5, with TRBD2 identical over 10 bases. The DNA for the CDR3 is TGTGCCAGCAGTCGGGCTAGCGGGGGATCTTTGGAGACCCAGTACTTC. This translates into CASSRASGGSLETQYF.